The clone carrying this TCR beta chain was seen at least ten times. The antigen is not known. Exclusion followed for patients with uncontrolled infection, other autoimmune disease, pregnancy or lactation. Fresh peripheral blood, 7.5 to 10 ml of it, supplied the PBMCs. Losses at the gene ends were 4 bases for V and 0 bases for J; bases not matched to a gene: 12. The CDR3 covers 16 residues. Germline values: CDR1 SQVTM, CDR2 ANQGSEA. Using RNA transcripts as the source, TCR beta CDR3 regions were amplified. RT-PCR in the first round (using the HTBI primer set) targeted the TCR CDR3. TCRdb reprocessed the multiplex PCR reads via MiXCR and lists one record per CDR3 protein. This table has approximately 380,000 distinct CDR3 sequences, roughly 19% appearing once. This specimen belongs to a study of T cells in Graves' hyperthyroidism and ophthalmopathy. Study observations and caveats: Expanded thyroid clonotypes (above 0.001) were mostly also found in blood. A model using 13 V-J features told ophthalmopathy apart from stable hyperthyroidism.

The V gene is TRBV29-1, the J gene TRBJ2-7; 7 bases agree with TRBD1. This receptor was obtained from a woman between 18 and 29 years old with Graves' hyperthyroidism. The sequencing input was blood. For the CDR3, the DNA is TGCAGCGTTGCCCGTTCGACAGGGTTTAGCTCCTACGAGCAGTACTTC. Protein: CSVARSTGFSSYEQYF.